Shown below are 17 T cell receptor beta chains from a single sample sequenced in a study of response to subunit inactivated influenza vaccine listed by TCRdb under 2018. Library method: RT-PCR. The sample was run on an Illumina HiSeq 2500. TCRdb cleaned the public reads at Q25 with fastp, built clones with MiXCR and kept in-frame beta chains. A single entry per CDR3 protein holds the most common genes and DNA from its merged rows. This sample lists about 800,000 distinct CDR3 sequences; about 20% were detected once. The top ten constitute about a tenth of the sample. The sequencing used PBMCs from blood, collected about 5 days after vaccination. The receptor source for this set is a man aged 50 to 59 who received an inactivated influenza vaccine. Donor details come from another sample of the same person, matched by shared clones.

This chain uses TRBV5-5 with TRBJ2-3; the D gene is possibly TRBD2 (5 bases). Germline lookup yields CDR1 SGHKS and CDR2 YYEKEE (reference sequence). The V end lost 5 bases, the J end lost 5 bases, and 15 bases lay between the germline ends. The CDR3 runs 14 residues. CDR3 bases: TGTGCCAGCAGTTCCAGCGGTGGGCGAGATACGCAGTATTTT. It codes for CASSSSGGRDTQYF.

This chain connects TRBV11-2 to TRBJ1-2; D gene unclear. The CDR3 totals 16 residues. V shed 4 bases and J shed 2 bases, with 17 bases lying between them. Germline V gene data show CDR1 as SGHAT and CDR2 as FQNNGV. The CDR3 sequence is CASSSPEGGPNYGYTF. In DNA form, the CDR3 reads TGTGCCAGCAGCTCCCCAGAGGGCGGACCCAACTATGGCTACACCTTC.

In its sample, this clonotype was seen a few times. The J gene is TRBJ2-2, the V gene TRBV12-3 or TRBV12-4; tentatively, D is TRBD2 (6 bases). The CDR3 has 17 residues. Trimming took 5 bases from V and 1 from J, leaving 17 bases between them. The chain's CDR3 is CASSTGGTALNTGELFF. The CDR3 DNA reads TGTGCCAGCAGTACTGGGGGGACGGCTTTGAACACCGGGGAGCTGTTTTTT.

The chain couples TRBV6-4 to TRBJ2-1; TRBD1 is a possible D gene (6 bases). This CDR3 contains 14 residues. Between the trimmed V and J ends, which lost 5 bases and 6 bases, there was a span of 14 bases. CDR1 is MRHNA and CDR2 is SNTAGT in the germline V gene. The CDR3 reads CASSKQGRPNEQFF. As DNA, the CDR3 is TGTGCCAGCAGTAAACAGGGACGTCCCAATGAGCAGTTCTTC.

This clonotype was recorded a few times. The chain carries TRBV7-6 and TRBJ2-1, with TRBD2 identical over 7 bases. After removal of 1 base from V and 4 bases from J, the junction contained 4 bases not matched to a gene. The CDR3 has 15 residues. Per the germline V gene, CDR1 is SGHVS and CDR2 is FNYEAQ. CDR3 nucleotides: TGTGCCAGCAGCTTAGTCAGCGGGGAATACAATGAGCAGTTCTTC. This sequence encodes CASSLVSGEYNEQFF.

The gene calls are TRBV6-2 or TRBV6-3 and TRBJ2-7, with D possibly being TRBD2 (6 bases). CDR3 size: 15 residues. The V and J ends lost 2 bases and 5 bases respectively, with 16 bases between them. CDR1 and CDR2 (germline): MNHEY, SVGEGT. The DNA of the CDR3 is TGTGCCAGCAGTTACCGGGCGGGCGGGACCCACGAGCAGTACTTC. Protein sequence: CASSYRAGGTHEQYF.

V is TRBV9 and J is TRBJ2-2, with D perhaps TRBD1 (5 bases). The CDR3 is made up of 18 amino acids. Per the germline V gene, CDR1 is SGDLS and CDR2 is YYNGEE. Trimming shortened V by 0 bases and J by 0 bases, and 15 bases separated the two germline ends. CDR3 coding DNA: TGTGCCAGCAGCGTAGGGCCCTGGGGCAGATCGAACACCGGGGAGCTGTTTTTT. Translated, it gives CASSVGPWGRSNTGELFF.

V is TRBV20-1 and J is TRBJ2-7; no definite D call. Trimming took off 0 bases at V and 5 bases at J, with 14 bases between the two ends. The CDR3 totals 14 residues. Germline assignment: CDR1 DFQATT and CDR2 SNEGSKA (reference sequence). CDR3 nucleotides: TGCAGTGCTAGAGAACTGGGGTGGTCAGACGAGCAGTACTTC. Protein: CSARELGWSDEQYF.

The V call is TRBV12-3 or TRBV12-4, the J call TRBJ2-1, with D perhaps matching TRBD2 (6 bases). This CDR3 spans 17 amino acids. Trimming pared 3 bases from V and 2 bases from J, leaving 17 bases between. The CDR3 spells CASSFLRGPTPYNEQFF. The DNA of the CDR3 is TGTGCCAGCAGTTTCCTGCGGGGACCTACACCCTACAATGAGCAGTTCTTC.

The chain has TRBV9 and TRBJ2-3; 12 nucleotides match TRBD2. V was clipped by 3 bases and J by 4 bases; unmatched bases: 6. The CDR3 is 16 amino acids. Looked up from germline, CDR1 is SGDLS and CDR2 is YYNGEE. CDR3 sequence: CASSDRLAGDPDTQYF. For the CDR3, the DNA is TGTGCCAGCAGCGACCGACTAGCGGGAGATCCAGATACGCAGTATTTT.

Only a few counts were recorded for this clonotype. This chain uses TRBV6-5 with TRBJ1-2; no definite D call. The CDR3 sequence is 14 residues long. V lost 0 bases and J 5 bases, leaving 10 bases between the germline ends. Germline V gene lookup returns CDR1 MNHEY and CDR2 SVGAGI. For the CDR3, the DNA is TGTGCCAGCAGTTACTCAAGACGGGCGTATGGCTACACCTTC. This codes for CASSYSRRAYGYTF.

This clonotype has only a few counts. CDR3 region: CASSPTWGNTEAFF. CDR3 DNA sequence: TGTGCCAGCAGCCCAACGTGGGGTAACACTGAAGCTTTCTTT. V and J are TRBV4-2 and TRBJ1-1; D is ambiguous. V was shortened by 4 bases and J by 2 bases, with 11 bases between the two germline ends. Germline loops: CDR1 LGHNA, CDR2 YNFKEQ. The CDR3 is 14 amino acids.

This chain joins TRBV6-2 or TRBV6-3 and TRBJ2-2; D is perhaps TRBD2 (5 bases). V gave up 0 bases and J gave up 5 bases, with 10 bases separating them. Per the germline V gene, CDR1 is MNHEY and CDR2 is SVGEGT. The CDR3 contains 15 residues. CDR3 sequence: CASSYSSTGTGELFF. The CDR3 DNA is TGTGCCAGCAGTTACTCGAGTACGGGGACCGGGGAGCTGTTTTTT.

This clonotype was seen a handful of times. The chain carries TRBV12-3 or TRBV12-4 and TRBJ2-2; D perhaps matches TRBD1 (6 bases). Between the trimmed V and J ends, which lost 6 bases and 6 bases, there was a span of 20 bases. The CDR3 sequence is 16 residues long. The CDR3 loop is CASSLPTGGTAGELFF. For the CDR3, the DNA is TGTGCCAGCAGCCTGCCGACAGGTGGGACGGCCGGGGAGCTGTTTTTT.

The chain carries TRBV10-3 and TRBJ1-2; no reliable D call. The V and J ends lost 0 bases and 4 bases respectively, with 12 bases between them. Germline V gives CDR1 ENHRY, CDR2 SYGVKD. This CDR3 is built from 15 residues. CDR3 protein: CAISESSSRSYGYTF. The CDR3 nucleotides are TGTGCCATCAGTGAGTCTTCCTCCAGGAGCTATGGCTACACCTTC.

This clonotype has more than one count but fewer than ten. The rearrangement joins TRBV10-3 to TRBJ2-1; D might be TRBD1 (6 bases). This CDR3 is 14 amino acids long. The V gene lost 3 bases and the J gene lost 4 bases, with 10 bases spanning the gap. CDR1 and CDR2 from the germline V gene are ENHRY and SYGVKD. CDR3 coding DNA: TGTGCCATCAGTGACAGGGGTGGGTACAATGAGCAGTTCTTC. Protein: CAISDRGGYNEQFF.

V and J are TRBV29-1 and TRBJ2-5; D is ambiguous. The CDR3 is made up of 14 amino acids. The V gene's germline CDR1 is SQVTM and CDR2 ANQGSEA. V was cut by 4 bases and J by 4 bases, with 16 bases left in between. Here the CDR3 DNA reads TGCAGCGTTGTGTCCCCGAGGTCAGGAGAGACCCAGTACTTC. Translation: CSVVSPRSGETQYF.